The 5 T cell receptor beta chains reported below all come from one sample, sequenced in a study of blood T cells in healthy people across ages. The authors ran a second PCR of about 7 to 12 cycles using a sample-barcoded 5' primer and a J-beta primer mix. TCRdb independently ran MiXCR on the 5' RACE reads; one entry per CDR3 protein. The profile shows 250,000 to 300,000 distinct CDR3 sequences, roughly 29% of them singletons. Sequencing input: blood. Every receptor here comes from a woman in her seventies in good health.

This clonotype was detected a few times. This chain links TRBV27 with TRBJ1-6; D perhaps matches TRBD1 (5 bases). V shed 5 bases and J shed 7 bases, with 9 bases lying between them. CDR3 length: 13 residues. Looked up from germline, CDR1 is MNHEY and CDR2 is SMNVEV (reference sequence). The CDR3 DNA follows: TGTGCCAGCAGTACCCGACAGAATTCACCCCTCCACTTT. It specifies CASSTRQNSPLHF.

In this sample, this clonotype turned up a few times. The chain joins TRBV28 to TRBJ1-2; D gene unclear. The CDR3 extends over 13 amino acids. Trimming stripped 8 bases from V and 1 base from J, with 11 bases between. Germline values: CDR1 MDHEN, CDR2 SYDVKM. CDR3 bases: TGTGCCAGCCTAGGCGGTCTTAACTATGGCTACACCTTC. Encoded protein: CASLGGLNYGYTF.

CDR3 in DNA: TGTGCCAGCAGCTCCTCACGTACTAGCGGGAGGGCCAATGAGCAGTTCTTC. Translated: CASSSSRTSGRANEQFF. This chain joins TRBV7-2 and TRBJ2-5; 13 bases line up with TRBD2. The J call is doubtful: the DNA matches TRBJ2-1 better. Germline V gene sequence: CDR1 SGHTA, CDR2 FQGNSA. CDR3 length: 17 residues.

This clonotype appeared a few times. This chain connects TRBV20-1 to TRBJ2-7; TRBD2 matches 8 bases. CDR1 and CDR2 from the germline V gene are DFQATT and SNEGSKA (reference sequence). This CDR3 contains 14 residues. With V trimmed by 6 bases and J by 6 bases, 13 bases remained unmatched. Here the CDR3 DNA reads TGCAGTGCGCCTAGCGGGCCCGGGGGTCCCGAGCAGTACTTC. The encoded protein is CSAPSGPGGPEQYF.

The chain combines TRBV2 with TRBJ2-6; D not resolved. The ends were cut back, 6 bases at V and 6 bases at J, with 9 bases in the middle. Germline CDR1 and CDR2: SNHLY and FYNNEI. The CDR3 consists of 13 residues. The CDR3 coding sequence is TGTGCCAGCAGGGCCAATGAGGCCAACGTCCTGACTTTC. Translation gives CASRANEANVLTF.